The clone carrying this T cell receptor (beta chain) was observed a few times. At one end, the junction sequence differs from germline, possibly due to a read error. This sample is part of a study of tumour-infiltrating T cells in Burkitt lymphoma. Turning to the study itself: Survival, overall and progression-free, tracked with productive clonality.

Produced via immunoSEQ multiplex PCR; TCRdb's table is partial and in-frame only. The sample has about 5,600 clones; roughly a sixth are singletons. This CDR3 has 13 residues. The germline V gene encodes CDR1 ENHRY and CDR2 SYGVKD. The sequence derives from a human donor with diffuse large B-cell lymphoma. Sequencing was done on a sample of tumor tissue. The chain is built from TRBV10-3 and TRBJ2-7; D ambiguous. Here the CDR3 DNA reads TGTGCCATCAGTGAGTCTGTTGGATACGCGCAGTACTTC. This sequence encodes CAISESVGYAQYF.